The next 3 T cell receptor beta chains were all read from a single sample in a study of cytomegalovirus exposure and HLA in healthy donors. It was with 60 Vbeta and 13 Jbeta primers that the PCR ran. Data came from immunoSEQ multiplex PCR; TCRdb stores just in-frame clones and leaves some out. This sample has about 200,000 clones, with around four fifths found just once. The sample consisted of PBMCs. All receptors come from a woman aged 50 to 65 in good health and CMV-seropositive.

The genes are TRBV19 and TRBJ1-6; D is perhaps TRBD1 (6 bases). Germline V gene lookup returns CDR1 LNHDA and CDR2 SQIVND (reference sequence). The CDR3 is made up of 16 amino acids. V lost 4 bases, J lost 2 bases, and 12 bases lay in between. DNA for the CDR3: TGTGCCAGTAGTACAACAGGGCTAACCTATAATTCACCCCTCCACTTT. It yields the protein CASSTTGLTYNSPLHF.

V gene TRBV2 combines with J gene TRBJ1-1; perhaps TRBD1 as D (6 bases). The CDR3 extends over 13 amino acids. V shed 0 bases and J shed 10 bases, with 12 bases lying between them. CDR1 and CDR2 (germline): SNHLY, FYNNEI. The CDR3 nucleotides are TGTGCCAGCAGTGAAGCATCTGGACAGAGAGCTTTCTTT. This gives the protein CASSEASGQRAFF.

CDR3 loop: CASSLDGTGDTEAFF. Here the CDR3 DNA reads TGTGCCAGCAGCCTGGACGGGACAGGGGACACTGAAGCTTTCTTT. The V call is TRBV5-4, the J call TRBJ1-1; TRBD1 matches 10 bases. The CDR3 extends over 15 amino acids. Trimming cost V 4 bases and J 3 bases; bases outside gene matches: 6. CDR1 is SGHNT, CDR2 YYREEE, per germline (reference sequence).